Reported below is one T cell receptor beta chain. Antigen specificity is unknown. This entry belongs to a study of high-grade serous ovarian cancer treatment subgroups. At the level of the study: On average, 14,192 reads and several thousand unique TCR beta rearrangements were obtained per sample.

Sequenced by immunoSEQ multiplex PCR; TCRdb stores in-frame clones only, minus some. The sample shows some 33,000 clones, approximately 80% of them seen only once. The V gene's germline CDR1 is GTSNPN and CDR2 SVGIG (reference sequence). The ends were cut back, 3 bases at V and 0 bases at J, with 12 bases in the middle. This CDR3 comprises 15 residues. Tumor samples were taken before definitive surgery or chemotherapy. Whole-study results and caveats: These tumor repertoires lack spatial information from bulk sequencing. Repertoire similarity ranged about 0.11 to 0.79 between tumors of one patient. Clonal relatedness tracked neoantigen level, and by trend copy number and mutation load.

This clonotype was sampled from a human donor with high-grade serous ovarian cancer. The chain links TRBV30 to TRBJ1-3; unclear D gene. The specimen was tumor tissue. DNA of the CDR3: TGTGCCTGGAGCCCCTTGGAGTACTCTGGAAACACCATATATTTT. The encoded protein is CAWSPLEYSGNTIYF.